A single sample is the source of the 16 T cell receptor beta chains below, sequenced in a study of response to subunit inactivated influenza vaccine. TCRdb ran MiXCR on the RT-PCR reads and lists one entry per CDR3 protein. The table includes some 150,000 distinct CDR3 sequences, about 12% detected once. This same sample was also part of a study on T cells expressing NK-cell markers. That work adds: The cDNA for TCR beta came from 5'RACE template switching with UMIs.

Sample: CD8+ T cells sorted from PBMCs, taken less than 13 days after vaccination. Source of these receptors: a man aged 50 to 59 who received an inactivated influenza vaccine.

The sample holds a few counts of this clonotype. CDR3 DNA sequence: TGTGCCAGCAGTGAATTTTCGGACACCCAATCCTACAATGAGCAGTTCTTC. This encodes CASSEFSDTQSYNEQFF. The chain is built from TRBV2 and TRBJ2-1; D perhaps matches TRBD1 (5 bases). The CDR3 covers 17 residues. Trimming took off 2 bases at V and 1 base at J, with 15 bases between the two ends. Germline lookup yields CDR1 SNHLY and CDR2 FYNNEI.

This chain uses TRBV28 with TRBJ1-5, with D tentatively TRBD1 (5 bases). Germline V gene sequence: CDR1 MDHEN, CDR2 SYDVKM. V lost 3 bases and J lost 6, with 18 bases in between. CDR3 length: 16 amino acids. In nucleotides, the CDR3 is TGTGCCAGCAGTTTCATCCTCTCGGGGGTGGCTCAGCCCCAGCATTTT. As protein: CASSFILSGVAQPQHF.

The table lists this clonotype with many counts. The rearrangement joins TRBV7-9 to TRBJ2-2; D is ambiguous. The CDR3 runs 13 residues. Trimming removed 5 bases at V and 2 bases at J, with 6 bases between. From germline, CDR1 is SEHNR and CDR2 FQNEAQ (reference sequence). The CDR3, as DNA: TGTGCCAGCAGCCCCCTTAACACCGGGGAGCTGTTTTTT. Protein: CASSPLNTGELFF.

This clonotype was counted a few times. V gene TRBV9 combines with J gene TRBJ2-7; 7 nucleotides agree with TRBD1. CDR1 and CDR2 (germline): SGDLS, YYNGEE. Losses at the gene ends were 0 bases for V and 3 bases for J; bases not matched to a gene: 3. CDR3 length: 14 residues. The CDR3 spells CASSVESGGYEQYF. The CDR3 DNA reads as TGTGCCAGCAGCGTAGAATCAGGGGGCTACGAGCAGTACTTC.

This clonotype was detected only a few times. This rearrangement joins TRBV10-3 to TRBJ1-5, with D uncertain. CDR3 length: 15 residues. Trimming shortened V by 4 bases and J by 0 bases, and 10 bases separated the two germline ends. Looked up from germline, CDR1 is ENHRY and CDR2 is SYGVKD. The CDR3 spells CAISADGYSNQPQHF. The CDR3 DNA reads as TGTGCCATCAGTGCAGACGGGTATAGCAATCAGCCCCAGCATTTT.

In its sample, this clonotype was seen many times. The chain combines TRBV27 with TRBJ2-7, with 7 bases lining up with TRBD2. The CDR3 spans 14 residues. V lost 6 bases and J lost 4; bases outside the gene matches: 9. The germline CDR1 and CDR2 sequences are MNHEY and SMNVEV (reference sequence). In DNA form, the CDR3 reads TGTGCCAGCAGCTTGGGAGGGACGACTTACGAGCAGTACTTC. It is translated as CASSLGGTTYEQYF.

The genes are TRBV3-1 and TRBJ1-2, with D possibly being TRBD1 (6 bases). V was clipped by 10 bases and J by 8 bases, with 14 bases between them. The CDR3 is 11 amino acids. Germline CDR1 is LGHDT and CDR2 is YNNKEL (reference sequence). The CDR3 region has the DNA TGTGCCACCACAGGGAATCGAGGCTACACCTTC. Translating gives CATTGNRGYTF.

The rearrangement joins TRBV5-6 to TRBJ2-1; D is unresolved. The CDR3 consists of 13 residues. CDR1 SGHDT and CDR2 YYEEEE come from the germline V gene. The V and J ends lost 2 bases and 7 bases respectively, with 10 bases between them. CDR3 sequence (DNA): TGTGCCAGCAGCTTAGTCCTGCGGAATGAGCAGTTCTTC. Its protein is CASSLVLRNEQFF.

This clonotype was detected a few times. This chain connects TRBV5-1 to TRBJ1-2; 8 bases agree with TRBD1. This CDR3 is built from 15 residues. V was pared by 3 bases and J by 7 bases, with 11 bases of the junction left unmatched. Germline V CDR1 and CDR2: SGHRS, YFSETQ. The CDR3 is CASSSNRDRRFGYTF. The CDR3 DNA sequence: TGCGCCAGCAGCTCAAATCGGGACAGGCGGTTTGGCTACACCTTC.

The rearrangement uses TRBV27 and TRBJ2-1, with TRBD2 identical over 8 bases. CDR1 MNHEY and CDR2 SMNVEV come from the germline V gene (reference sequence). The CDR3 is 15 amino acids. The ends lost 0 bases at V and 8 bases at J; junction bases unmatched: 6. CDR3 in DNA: TGTGCCAGCAGTTTATCGGGACTAGGGCGCCATGAGCAGTTCTTC. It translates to CASSLSGLGRHEQFF.

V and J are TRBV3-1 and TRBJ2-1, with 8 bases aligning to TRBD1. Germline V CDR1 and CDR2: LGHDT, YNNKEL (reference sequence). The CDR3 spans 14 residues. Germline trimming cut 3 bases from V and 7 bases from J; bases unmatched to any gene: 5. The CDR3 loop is CASSQLTGGNEQFF. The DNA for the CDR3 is TGTGCCAGCAGCCAGTTAACAGGGGGGAATGAGCAGTTCTTC.

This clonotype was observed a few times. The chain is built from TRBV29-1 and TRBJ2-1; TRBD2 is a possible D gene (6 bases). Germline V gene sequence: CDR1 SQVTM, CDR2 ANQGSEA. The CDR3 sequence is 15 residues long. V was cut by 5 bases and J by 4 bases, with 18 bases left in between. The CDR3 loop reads CSVTGGTFGYNEQFF. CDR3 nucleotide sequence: TGCAGCGTTACCGGGGGTACTTTTGGTTACAATGAGCAGTTCTTC.

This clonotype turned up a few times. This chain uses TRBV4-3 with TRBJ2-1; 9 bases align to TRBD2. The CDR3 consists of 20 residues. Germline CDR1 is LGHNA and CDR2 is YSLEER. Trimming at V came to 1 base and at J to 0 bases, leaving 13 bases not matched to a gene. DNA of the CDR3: TGCGCCAGCAGCCAAGTATGGGGGGCTAGCGGGACAAACTCCTACAATGAGCAGTTCTTC. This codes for CASSQVWGASGTNSYNEQFF.

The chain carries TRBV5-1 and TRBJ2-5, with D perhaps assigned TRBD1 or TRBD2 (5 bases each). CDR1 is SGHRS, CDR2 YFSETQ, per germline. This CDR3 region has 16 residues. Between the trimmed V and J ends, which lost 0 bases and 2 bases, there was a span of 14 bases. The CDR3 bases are TGCGCCAGCAGCTTGGGAGGGTGGGGGACGCAAGAGACCCAGTACTTC. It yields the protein CASSLGGWGTQETQYF.

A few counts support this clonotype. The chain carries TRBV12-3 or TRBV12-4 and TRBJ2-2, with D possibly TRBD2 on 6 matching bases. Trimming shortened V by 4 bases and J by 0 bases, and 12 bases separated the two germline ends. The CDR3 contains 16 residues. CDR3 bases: TGTGCCAGCAGTTCCCGGGAGAACGCGAACACCGGGGAGCTGTTTTTT. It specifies CASSSRENANTGELFF.

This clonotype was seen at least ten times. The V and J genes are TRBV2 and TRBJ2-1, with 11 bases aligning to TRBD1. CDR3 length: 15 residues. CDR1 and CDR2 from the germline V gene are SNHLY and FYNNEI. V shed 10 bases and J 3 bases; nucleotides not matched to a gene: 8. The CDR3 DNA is TGTGCCAACACACTGGGACAGGGGGACTACAATGAGCAGTTCTTC. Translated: CANTLGQGDYNEQFF.